Included here is one T cell receptor (beta chain) sequence, with context. The data were taken from a study of OX40 agonist ivuxolimab in advanced cancers. About the study: Those treated in dose escalation had hepatocellular carcinoma, melanoma, renal cell cancer or head and neck cancer. Cohort: roughly 79% men, mean age approximately 66, aged about 23 to 79.

Measured with immunoSEQ multiplex PCR; TCRdb has only the in-frame clones, and not every one. The repertoire holds tens of thousands of clones, with roughly 85% as singletons. Autoimmune disease history or systemic immunosuppression led to patient exclusion. With 0 bases removed from V and 9 bases from J, the gap between germline ends came to 16 bases. The germline gives CDR1 SGHRS, CDR2 YFSETQ. The CDR3 spans 14 residues. The source is an adult with an advanced solid tumor such as melanoma, head and neck, liver or kidney cancer. Sequenced here: CD4+ or CD8+ T cells sorted from blood, sampled in a trial of the OX40 agonist ivuxolimab. This chain joins TRBV5-1 and TRBJ2-7; possibly TRBD2 for D (6 bases). This CDR3 reads CASSLAGPTSSQYF. The CDR3, as DNA: TGCGCCAGCAGCTTGGCCGGGCCTACTAGCTCGCAGTACTTC.